The entry that follows covers one T cell receptor beta chain sequence. Antigen unknown. The sample has other DNA sequences that encode this CDR3 too. Sorted-subset replicate PCR reactions contained 200 to 250 ng DNA, corresponding to some 29,000 T cell genomes. Clones were sequenced by immunoSEQ multiplex PCR, and TCRdb holds only the in-frame ones, with some missing. This table has some 2,500,000 clones, around 93% appearing once. The CDR3 loop spans 14 amino acids. Germline V CDR1 and CDR2: LNHDA, SQIVND (reference sequence). Trimming shortened V by 4 bases and J by 1 base, and 8 bases separated the two germline ends. The source of the sample is a study of shared clonotypes between healthy human individuals. The overall study: CD8 memory received one plate per donor, CD8 naive two, CD4 memory three and CD4 naive three. General study results and limits: Estimated clonotype richness was generally higher in naive than memory subsets.

Within Nashville, Tennessee resided all donors, each a Caucasian adult. This receptor was obtained from a man aged 18 to 29 in good health. Some clones in this sample may be carry-over from other donors' samples. This chain joins TRBV19 and TRBJ1-5; D is undetermined. Sequencing was performed on naive CD4+ T cells from PBMCs. Subset noted: CD45RA+ positively selected. The CDR3 protein is CASSRRESNQPQHF. CDR3 DNA: TGTGCCAGTAGTAGGAGGGAAAGCAATCAGCCCCAGCATTTT.